These 8 T cell receptor beta chains were sequenced from one sample in a study of CD8 T cells in ankylosing spondylitis (dated by TCRdb to about 2017). Libraries came from 5' RACE. Data came from an Illumina HiSeq 2500. Through fastp at Q25 and MiXCR, TCRdb rebuilt clones from the public reads, retaining in-frame beta chains. CDR3 protein sequences are deduplicated, and each keeps its most common genes and DNA. The sample table contains about 320,000 distinct CDR3 sequences; only one count was recorded for roughly 12% of them. The ten largest clones add up to roughly a tenth of the sample. Specimen: blood, either unsorted or a sorted T cell fraction (not recorded which). These receptors were collected from a female donor with ankylosing spondylitis or in good health (not recorded which).

This chain joins TRBV18 and TRBJ1-3; D gene unclear. The CDR3 is made up of 15 amino acids. CDR1 and CDR2 (germline): KGHSH, LQKENI. The germline V and J ends were trimmed by 3 bases and 4 bases, with 13 bases remaining between them. Written as DNA, the CDR3 is TGTGCCAGCTCACCTCCGGCGTCCGCCGGAAACACCATATATTTT. This gives the protein CASSPPASAGNTIYF.

The V call is TRBV7-2, the J call TRBJ2-3, with TRBD1 matching over 8 bases. Germline CDR1 SGHTA, CDR2 FQGNSA. The J segment lost 1 base and the V segment lost 3 bases, leaving 6 bases of the junction unmatched. The CDR3 spans 16 residues. CDR3: CASSFDRGAGTDTQYF. CDR3 DNA: TGTGCCAGCAGCTTCGACAGGGGTGCGGGCACAGATACGCAGTATTTT.

This clonotype was recorded at least ten times. The rearrangement uses TRBV12-3 or TRBV12-4 and TRBJ2-7, with 7 nucleotides matching TRBD2. V shed 2 bases and J 0 bases; nucleotides not matched to a gene: 7. The CDR3 extends over 16 amino acids. The CDR3 loop reads CASSLWGAGSSYEQYF. The CDR3, as DNA: TGTGCCAGCAGTTTATGGGGAGCGGGGAGCTCCTACGAGCAGTACTTC.

This clonotype was seen ten or more times. V is TRBV12-3 or TRBV12-4 and J is TRBJ2-3; 10 nucleotides line up with TRBD2. J lost 2 bases, V lost 2 bases, and 1 base had no gene match. The CDR3 is made up of 15 amino acids. The CDR3 is CASSLLAGDTDTQYF. The CDR3 nucleotides read TGTGCCAGCAGTTTACTAGCGGGGGACACAGATACGCAGTATTTT.

The chain recombines TRBV3-1 with TRBJ2-1; 9 bases fit TRBD2. Per germline, CDR1 LGHDT and CDR2 YNNKEL (reference sequence). This CDR3 region has 15 residues. Unmatched junction bases numbered 5, after V lost 2 bases and J lost 6 bases. The CDR3 DNA is TGTGCCAGCAGCCAATGGACTAGCGCCGCCAATGAGCAGTTCTTC. Amino acid sequence: CASSQWTSAANEQFF.

This clonotype has ten or more counts. The V gene is TRBV6-5, the J gene TRBJ2-3; 10 nucleotides match TRBD2. This CDR3 contains 18 residues. Germline V gene lookup returns CDR1 MNHEY and CDR2 SVGAGI. V lost 0 bases, J lost 1 base, and 7 bases stayed unmatched. The CDR3 sequence: CASSYSAGGLVRTDTQYF. The CDR3 coding sequence is TGTGCCAGCAGTTACTCAGCGGGAGGGCTAGTCCGCACAGATACGCAGTATTTT.

Ten or more counts support this clonotype. The rearrangement links TRBV2 to TRBJ2-5, with D possibly called TRBD1 or TRBD2 (6 bases each). Germline CDR1 reads SNHLY; CDR2 reads FYNNEI. The CDR3 spans 12 residues. With 6 bases removed from V and 4 bases from J, the gap between germline ends came to 9 bases. CDR3 protein: CASRQGGETQYF. As DNA, the CDR3 is TGTGCCAGCAGACAGGGAGGAGAGACCCAGTACTTC.

Ten or more counts support this clonotype. J is TRBJ1-4 and V is TRBV7-8, with unresolved D. The ends were cut back, 1 base at V and 4 bases at J, with 10 bases in the middle. Germline CDR1 SGHVS, CDR2 FQNEAQ. The CDR3 is 15 residues long. The chain's CDR3 is CASSLGYWLNEKLFF. The CDR3 nucleotides are TGTGCCAGCAGCTTAGGGTATTGGCTTAATGAAAAACTGTTTTTT.